The source of this T cell receptor (beta chain) is a study of shared T cell receptors in the human thymus. The protocol was immunoSEQ multiplex PCR, while the TCRdb copy is restricted to in-frame clones and leaves out a portion. The sample carries just under 550,000 clones, about four fifths recorded once. These same records also appear under a second study, on human thymus T cells. According to that study: Thymic material originated from resections removed in the course of corrective heart surgery.

The sample taken for sequencing was thymocytes. This clonotype originated in a boy under two years old with a congenital heart defect.

The CDR3 DNA sequence: TGTGCCAGCAGTTCACCGGACTGCCGGGTAGAGACCCAGTACTTC. It encodes CASSSPDCRVETQYF. This chain connects TRBV6-6 to TRBJ2-5; a weak D match, TRBD2 (5 bases). Germline V lookup: CDR1 MNHNY, CDR2 SVGAGI (reference sequence). The ends were cut back, 4 bases at V and 4 bases at J, with 16 bases in the middle. The CDR3 covers 15 residues.